This T cell receptor beta chain was captured by sequencing in a study of T cells in Graves' hyperthyroidism and ophthalmopathy. The study's findings and limits: Clonotypes that were expanded in thyroid above 0.001 mostly appeared in blood too.

TCR beta CDR3 regions were amplified from RNA. The primer set for the first-round RT-PCR of the TCR CDR3 was HTBI. TCRdb re-analysed the multiplex PCR reads in MiXCR, keeping a single row per CDR3 protein. The sample yields approximately 500,000 distinct CDR3 sequences, roughly 50% seen once. The CDR3 consists of 14 residues. Germline assignment: CDR1 DFQATT and CDR2 SNEGSKA (reference sequence). V lost 6 bases to trimming and J lost 10 bases; unmatched junction nucleotides: 12. The count of this clonotype is one. The antigen remains undetermined. This clonotype was obtained from a young woman with Graves' hyperthyroidism. V is TRBV20-1 and J is TRBJ1-6; 7 bases agree with TRBD1. The sample was peripheral blood or thyroid tissue (not recorded which). CDR3 coding DNA: TGCAGTGCATCGATCTTAGGGGGCCTCTCACCCCTCCACTTT. This sequence encodes CSASILGGLSPLHF.